This TCR beta chain stems from a study of neoadjuvant nivolumab and ipilimumab in lung cancer (dated by TCRdb to about 2020). Regarding the research as a whole: Intravenous nivolumab was dosed at 3 mg/kg on days 1, 15 and 29, and in the combination arm ipilimumab 1 mg/kg was added on day 1 only. For each study arm, the primary endpoint of the trial was the rate of major pathologic response (MPR) in the intention-to-treat population. Matched pretherapy and resected tumor pairs were analyzed from seven patients, of whom four had been treated with nivolumab and three with nivolumab plus ipilimumab. The study compared TCR repertoires in pretherapy (baseline) peripheral blood with TCR repertoires in tumors resected at surgery after neoadjuvant immune checkpoint blockade. In the trial, 40 to 45 patients with operable NSCLC were treated, of whom approximately 23 were randomized to nivolumab monotherapy and around 21 to nivolumab plus ipilimumab.

Library construction relied on the immunoSEQ multiplex PCR assay. Processing in the source paper ran as follows. Repertoires were summarized by richness and clonality, and significantly expanded and contracted clones were identified between pre- and post-therapy samples. TCRdb provides this immuneACCESS table in a form limited to in-frame rearrangements. Some clones are lacking; in checked studies, under half of them reflect an unresolved V gene, and why the rest are absent is not known. The D gene and trimming were derived from the DNA, and the V and J assignments and clone size from that table. The sample table contains 20,000 or so clones; only one count was recorded for 76% of them. Over 6% of the sample lies in the top ten. The time point label, read with the paper, signifies: at surgical resection after neoadjuvant nivolumab +/- ipilimumab. Samples were obtained from the phase 2 randomized NEOSTAR trial, in which neoadjuvant nivolumab or nivolumab plus ipilimumab followed by surgery was tested in operable NSCLC.

Looking up the germline V gene yields CDR1 SGDLS and CDR2 YYNGEE. Reading from cysteine to phenylalanine, the CDR3 counts 15 amino acids. The entry retains the CDR3 DNA only, 45 bases that are in frame from base 1. V is reduced by 0 bases and J by 2 bases, leaving a spacing of 11 bases between them. Findings and caveats that apply to the study as a whole: No significant correlation was found between TCR clonality and pathologic tumor regression, and only a single major-pathologic-response sample was available for the analysis of TCR clonality versus pathologic tumor regression. Tumor T-cell richness and clonality rose from pretherapy to surgery in three of three dual-therapy tumors but in only two of four nivolumab-treated tumors. A small number of samples was subjected to TCR sequencing. Resected tumors had greater TCR richness and clonality than tumor-adjacent uninvolved lung, and increases were observed in more dual-therapy-treated tumors. Pretherapy blood TCR richness correlated positively with richness in tumors resected after neoadjuvant therapy (Spearman R ≈ 0.8).

This clone has only a few counts. There is no known antigen for this receptor. The sample holds no much larger clone one base away, and base qualities are not on file. The material sequenced was tumor tissue, taken after neoadjuvant nivolumab, alone or with ipilimumab, at or shortly before surgery. The receptor was isolated from an adult with non-small cell lung cancer. The rearranged chain carries TRBV9 and TRBJ1-1, with no confidently assigned D gene. The nucleotide sequence is given as TGTGCCAGCAGCGTAGGAAAGCGGATTAACACTGAAGCTTTCTTT. Translated, this is CASSVGKRINTEAFF. This CDR3, with the reference TRBV9 and TRBJ1-1 proteins standing in past its ends, gives the full variable domain DSGVTQTPKHLITATGQRVTLRCSPRSGDLSVYWYQQSLDQGLQFLIQYYNGEERAKGNILERFSAQQFPDLHSELNLSSLELGDSALYFCASSVGKRINTEAFFGQGTRLTVV.